The following is a T cell receptor (beta chain) sequence with its context. The CDR3 loop spans 16 amino acids. The V gene lost 2 bases and the J gene lost 0 bases, with 10 bases spanning the gap. The germline V gene has CDR1 SEHNR and CDR2 FQNEAQ (reference sequence). The data stem from a study of blood T cell repertoires in COVID-19. Authors' processing steps: Amplification of reference gene primers was used by the study to estimate nucleated cell counts. Sequencing used immunoSEQ multiplex PCR; TCRdb keeps in-frame clones, though not all of them. From that table come the V and J calls and clone size; the DNA was used to work out D and trimming. The table lists about 170,000 clones, around 85% of them singletons, with 3% to 3.5% in the top ten.

The source is a human donor with acute or convalescent COVID-19. The donor label of this sample is uncertain. V and J are TRBV7-9 and TRBJ2-2; maybe TRBD2 (5 bases). Sample: peripheral blood. CDR3 loop: CASSLMPGSNTGELFF. The CDR3 region has the DNA TGTGCCAGCAGCTTAATGCCGGGATCGAACACCGGGGAGCTGTTTTTT.